The clone carrying this TCR beta chain was observed a handful of times. Its specificity is not known. This sample was included in a study of early T cells in non-severe SARS-CoV-2 infection. TCRdb reanalysed the 5' RACE reads using MiXCR and keeps one entry per CDR3 protein. This table holds approximately 89,000 distinct CDR3 sequences, about 14% found once. Regarding the study as a whole: Lookups in VDJdb leaned toward anti-spike CD8 responses and missed private and CD4 specificities.

The sample taken for sequencing was whole blood. The source is an adult who was a healthcare worker with PCR-confirmed SARS-CoV-2 infection or an uninfected control (not recorded which).

The CDR3 bases are TGTGCCAGCAGACCGGCTGCGGGGTACGAGCAGTACTTC. This sequence encodes CASRPAAGYEQYF. The chain combines TRBV12-3 or TRBV12-4 with TRBJ2-7; D may be TRBD2 (6 bases). Trimming pared 6 bases from V and 4 bases from J, leaving 13 bases between. The CDR3 contains 13 residues.